The 25 T cell receptor beta chains below all came from one sample that was sequenced in a study of blood T cell repertoires in COVID-19. Sequenced by immunoSEQ multiplex PCR; TCRdb stores in-frame clones only, minus some. This table has 100,000 or so clones, 85% to 90% appearing once. What was sequenced was peripheral blood. The receptors originated from a woman of 80 years or more with acute or convalescent COVID-19.

This chain uses TRBV27 with TRBJ1-4; a weak D match, TRBD1 (6 bases). In germline, CDR1 is MNHEY, CDR2 SMNVEV (reference sequence). CDR3 length: 19 amino acids. Trimming stripped 6 bases from V and 7 bases from J, with 30 bases between. Here the CDR3 reads CASSHSQPGLAGAGEKLFF. The CDR3 DNA reads TGTGCCAGCAGCCACTCTCAACCAGGACTAGCGGGGGCTGGTGAAAAACTGTTTTTT.

The rearrangement links TRBV5-1 to TRBJ1-4; 9 positions agree with TRBD1. Losses at the gene ends were 0 bases for V and 5 bases for J; bases not matched to a gene: 2. This CDR3 has 15 residues. Germline V gene lookup returns CDR1 SGHRS and CDR2 YFSETQ. Here the CDR3 reads CASSLGTGANEKLFF. The CDR3 region has the DNA TGCGCCAGCAGCTTGGGGACAGGGGCCAATGAAAAACTGTTTTTT.

Only a few counts were recorded for this clone. The chain has TRBV2 and TRBJ2-2; no clear D gene. The CDR3 extends over 14 amino acids. Germline assignment: CDR1 SNHLY and CDR2 FYNNEI. Trimming stripped 2 bases from V and 0 bases from J, with 4 bases between. The CDR3 DNA sequence: TGTGCCAGCAGTGAACAGGCGAACACCGGGGAGCTGTTTTTT. This codes for CASSEQANTGELFF.

The chain joins TRBV2 to TRBJ2-4; 8 positions agree with TRBD1. The CDR3 runs 15 residues. Germline loops: CDR1 SNHLY, CDR2 FYNNEI. With 4 bases clipped from V and 3 bases from J, the junction kept 5 bases outside the gene matches. The CDR3 loop is CASSADRVVKNIQYF. CDR3 in DNA: TGTGCCAGCAGTGCGGACAGGGTAGTCAAAAACATTCAGTACTTC.

The chain is built from TRBV10-3 and TRBJ1-2; the match to TRBD1 covers 7 bases. The CDR3 contains 13 residues. From germline, CDR1 is ENHRY and CDR2 SYGVKD. The V segment lost 3 bases and the J segment 4 bases; nucleotides outside the gene matches: 2. CDR3 amino acids: CAISDSGGYGYTF. DNA of the CDR3: TGTGCCATCAGTGACTCAGGGGGCTATGGCTACACCTTC.

This clone was counted between two and nine times. Other DNA sequences of this sample code for an identical CDR3. This chain links TRBV30 with TRBJ1-6, with D tentatively TRBD1 (6 bases). The CDR3 spans 13 residues. CDR1 and CDR2 (germline): GTSNPN, SVGIG (reference sequence). Trimming shortened V by 7 bases and J by 5 bases, and 12 bases separated the two germline ends. CDR3 sequence reads: CAFMTGDNSPLHF. CDR3 sequence (DNA): TGTGCCTTCATGACAGGTGATAATTCACCCCTCCACTTT.

This clone showed up just a few times. The V gene is TRBV28, the J gene TRBJ1-2; TRBD1 agrees at 8 bases. The germline V gene encodes CDR1 MDHEN and CDR2 SYDVKM. The CDR3 totals 14 residues. Germline trimming cut 10 bases from V and 7 bases from J; bases unmatched to any gene: 14. In DNA, the CDR3 is TGTGCCACTATGGAAGCGGACAGGGTTTTTGGCTACACCTTC. Translation: CATMEADRVFGYTF.

This clone was counted many times. In nucleotides, the CDR3 is TGTGCCAGCAGCATCGGGACACTAACCTACGAGCAGTACTTC. Protein sequence: CASSIGTLTYEQYF. V gene TRBV11-1 combines with J gene TRBJ2-7, with a possible D match to TRBD1 (6 bases). V was cut by 5 bases and J by 2 bases, with 13 bases left in between. Germline V gene lookup returns CDR1 SGHAT and CDR2 FQDESV (reference sequence). The CDR3 is 14 residues long.

The chain couples TRBV29-1 to TRBJ2-3; 8 nucleotides align to TRBD2. J was trimmed by 3 bases and V by 4 bases; bases with no gene match: 9. This CDR3 spans 15 amino acids. CDR1 SQVTM and CDR2 ANQGSEA come from the germline V gene. DNA for the CDR3: TGCAGCGTTGTGGCCCCTCGGGGGGGAACAGATACGCAGTATTTT. It specifies CSVVAPRGGTDTQYF.

The rearrangement links TRBV9 to TRBJ2-7; D is possibly TRBD2 (6 bases). The V gene's germline CDR1 is SGDLS and CDR2 YYNGEE. This CDR3 region has 15 residues. V lost 3 bases and J lost 0, with 13 bases in between. The CDR3, as DNA: TGTGCCAGCAGCGCCGGGGGTAGCGGCTCCTACGAGCAGTACTTC. Protein: CASSAGGSGSYEQYF. Combining the CDR3 with reference TRBV9 and TRBJ2-7 gives the whole variable domain DSGVTQTPKHLITATGQRVTLRCSPRSGDLSVYWYQQSLDQGLQFLIQYYNGEERAKGNILERFSAQQFPDLHSELNLSSLELGDSALYFCASSAGGSGSYEQYFGPGTRLTVT.

The chain uses TRBV9 and TRBJ1-1; 7 bases fit TRBD1. There are 16 residues in the CDR3. J lost 4 bases, V lost 4 bases, and 13 bases had no gene match. Germline V gives CDR1 SGDLS, CDR2 YYNGEE. CDR3 sequence: CASSKGQLVGVTEAFF. CDR3 sequence (DNA): TGTGCCAGCAGCAAGGGACAGCTCGTGGGAGTCACTGAAGCTTTCTTT. Supplemented by reference TRBV9 and TRBJ1-1, the full variable domain reads DSGVTQTPKHLITATGQRVTLRCSPRSGDLSVYWYQQSLDQGLQFLIQYYNGEERAKGNILERFSAQQFPDLHSELNLSSLELGDSALYFCASSKGQLVGVTEAFFGQGTRLTVV.

This chain uses TRBV7-2 with TRBJ2-5; TRBD2 aligns across 8 bases. Germline CDR1 SGHTA, CDR2 FQGNSA. This CDR3 contains 16 residues. Germline trimming cut 3 bases from V and 4 bases from J; bases unmatched to any gene: 10. CDR3 in amino acids: CASSLFRRGVGETQYF. CDR3 bases: TGTGCCAGCAGCTTGTTCCGGCGGGGGGTCGGAGAGACCCAGTACTTC.

This chain connects TRBV19 to TRBJ2-7; 7 nucleotides agree with TRBD2. Per the germline V gene, CDR1 is LNHDA and CDR2 is SQIVND (reference sequence). J was trimmed by 6 bases and V by 7 bases; bases with no gene match: 12. CDR3 length: 14 amino acids. The CDR3 nucleotides are TGTGCCAGTAAGGAAGGTCGGGGGGACGGCGAGCAGTACTTC. This encodes CASKEGRGDGEQYF.

This clone was seen just once. This chain uses TRBV5-4 with TRBJ2-1; 9 bases agree with TRBD2. The CDR3 runs to 16 residues. V was pared by 4 bases and J by 3 bases, with 8 bases of the junction left unmatched. Germline V gene data show CDR1 as SGHNT and CDR2 as YYREEE (reference sequence). The CDR3 DNA sequence: TGTGCCAGCAGCCAAATCATAGCGGGGGACTACAATGAGCAGTTCTTC. The encoded protein is CASSQIIAGDYNEQFF. Together with reference TRBV5-4 and TRBJ2-1, the CDR3 gives the full variable domain: ETGVTQSPTHLIKTRGQQVTLRCSSQSGHNTVSWYQQALGQGPQFIFQYYREEENGRGNFPPRFSGLQFPNYSSELNVNALELDDSALYLCASSQIIAGDYNEQFFGPGTRLTVL.

The gene calls are TRBV7-8 and TRBJ1-2; D is possibly TRBD1 (5 bases). The germline V gene encodes CDR1 SGHVS and CDR2 FQNEAQ. The length of the CDR3 is 17 residues. The V end was cut by 5 bases, the J end by 5 bases, with 24 bases between. CDR3 bases: TGTGCCAGCAGCCATAACGTTGGGCAGGGAATAGGGTATGGCTACACCTTC. Its protein is CASSHNVGQGIGYGYTF.

This chain uses TRBV5-1 with TRBJ2-3, with 7 bases aligning to TRBD2. The CDR3 is 14 amino acids. The V and J ends lost 4 bases and 2 bases, in that order; junction bases with no gene match: 4. Germline values: CDR1 SGHRS, CDR2 YFSETQ. As DNA, the CDR3 is TGCGCCAGCAGCCCGGGGGGAAACACAGATACGCAGTATTTT. Protein sequence: CASSPGGNTDTQYF.

The chain employs TRBV6-5 and TRBJ1-2, with 9 bases aligning to TRBD1. CDR1 MNHEY and CDR2 SVGAGI come from the germline V gene. V lost 2 bases to trimming and J lost 4 bases; unmatched junction nucleotides: 5. The CDR3 has 15 amino acids. CDR3: CASSYGTGPGYGYTF. CDR3 nucleotides: TGTGCCAGCAGTTACGGGACAGGGCCTGGCTATGGCTACACCTTC.

The chain is built from TRBV7-2 and TRBJ2-3; TRBD2 matches at 9 bases. Germline lookup yields CDR1 SGHTA and CDR2 FQGNSA. Trimming took 7 bases from V and 5 from J; bases not matched to a gene: 13. This CDR3 has 16 residues. This chain's CDR3 is CASTQGPSGVGDTQYF. CDR3 DNA: TGTGCCAGCACCCAGGGGCCTAGCGGGGTGGGAGATACGCAGTATTTT.

This chain joins TRBV19 and TRBJ2-7, with a tentative D call TRBD1 (6 bases). This CDR3 contains 13 residues. V was cut by 5 bases and J by 3 bases, with 11 bases left in between. The germline V gene encodes CDR1 LNHDA and CDR2 SQIVND (reference sequence). The CDR3 coding sequence is TGTGCCAGTAGTGCCAGGGGTTTCTACGAGCAGTACTTC. Amino acid sequence: CASSARGFYEQYF.

V is TRBV6-5 and J is TRBJ1-5; 10 positions agree with TRBD1. The V and J ends lost 5 bases and 4 bases, in that order; junction bases with no gene match: 5. This CDR3 is 15 amino acids long. CDR1 and CDR2 from the germline V gene are MNHEY and SVGAGI. In DNA form, the CDR3 reads TGTGCCAGCAGTAGGGGACAGGGGAAAAATCAGCCCCAGCATTTT. The encoded protein is CASSRGQGKNQPQHF.

The rearrangement joins TRBV5-4 to TRBJ1-2; D gene uncertain. V was clipped by 0 bases and J by 8 bases, with 11 bases between them. CDR3 length: 13 amino acids. Germline V lookup: CDR1 SGHNT, CDR2 YYREEE (reference sequence). As DNA, the CDR3 is TGTGCCAGCAGCTTGGGTGAGGGCCGAGGCTACACCTTC. Translation: CASSLGEGRGYTF.

The chain has TRBV7-2 and TRBJ2-5; 7 bases map to TRBD2. This CDR3 is built from 12 residues. J gave up 9 bases and V 5 bases, and 6 bases lay outside the gene matches. Germline lookup yields CDR1 SGHTA and CDR2 FQGNSA. The CDR3 protein is CASSREREAQYF. The CDR3 DNA follows: TGTGCCAGCAGCAGAGAACGGGAGGCCCAGTACTTC.

The V call is TRBV4-1, the J call TRBJ2-7; 8 bases align to TRBD1. V lost 1 base and J lost 1; bases outside the gene matches: 0. Germline loops: CDR1 MGHRA, CDR2 YSYEKL. The length of the CDR3 is 14 residues. Written as DNA, the CDR3 is TGCGCCAGCAGCCAAGGACAGGGGTCCTACGAGCAGTACTTC. It specifies CASSQGQGSYEQYF.

The chain recombines TRBV28 with TRBJ1-2; 8 nucleotides agree with TRBD1. This CDR3 region has 15 residues. J gave up 4 bases and V 2 bases, and 6 bases lay outside the gene matches. The V gene's germline CDR1 is MDHEN and CDR2 SYDVKM. The CDR3 region is CASSLAGTGSYGYTF. The CDR3 DNA reads TGTGCCAGCAGTTTAGCGGGGACAGGCAGCTATGGCTACACCTTC.

J is TRBJ2-1 and V is TRBV3-1 (or the pseudogene TRBV3-2); D not resolved. The CDR3 has 15 residues. CDR1 is LGHDT and CDR2 is YNNKEL in the germline V gene (reference sequence). V was clipped by 2 bases and J by 6 bases, with 14 bases between them. The CDR3, as DNA: TGTGCCAGCAGCCAATCGGCGGTAATTTTCAATGAGCAGTTCTTC. Residues: CASSQSAVIFNEQFF.